This T cell receptor (beta chain) originates from a study of patients and donors after allogeneic stem cell transplantation. Using its own MiXCR run on the RT-PCR reads, TCRdb lists one record per CDR3 protein. Of fewer than 30,000 distinct CDR3 sequences in the sample, around 7.9% are singletons; the top ten hold about 50%. The germline V gene has CDR1 SGHNT and CDR2 YYREEE (reference sequence). The CDR3 totals 16 residues. With 6 bases removed from V and 1 base from J, the gap between germline ends came to 19 bases. This clonotype was detected only a few times. The sequencing sample was made of blood, either unsorted or a sorted T cell fraction (not recorded which). The receptor comes from a human donor who was either an allogeneic HSCT recipient or a stem cell or donor lymphocyte infusion donor (not recorded which). It is not recorded whose cells these are; they may come from a transplant donor. This chain joins TRBV5-4 and TRBJ1-1, with D possibly matching TRBD1 (6 bases). The CDR3 nucleotides are TGTGCCAGCACCCAAGGGGGTAATTTAGGGAACACTGAAGCTTTCTTT. It encodes CASTQGGNLGNTEAFF.